This T cell receptor (beta chain) was sequenced during a study of T cell responses to AZD1222 COVID-19 vaccine. This table comes from immunoSEQ multiplex PCR, and its TCRdb copy is limited to in-frame clones, with some not included. The repertoire has about 83,000 clones, 86% of them found once; the top ten carry about 8.7%. The length of the CDR3 is 13 residues. V lost 2 bases to trimming and J lost 11 bases, with 12 bases between them. In germline, CDR1 is KGHDR, CDR2 SFDVKD. Sequencing used peripheral blood, obtained on day 0 of AZD1222 vaccination. The receptor was isolated from an adult in good health. The chain is built from TRBV24-1 and TRBJ1-5, with D uncertain. CDR3 DNA sequence: TGTGCCACCAGTGATTCGCGGGTGCAGTCCCAGCATTTT. It yields the protein CATSDSRVQSQHF.